The next 8 T cell receptor beta chains were all read from a single sample in a study of CD8 T cells in Susac syndrome. RNA in amounts of roughly 0.45 to 1 ug was reverse transcribed with random hexamers. TCRdb reprocessed the immunoSEQ multiplex PCR reads via MiXCR and lists one record per CDR3 protein. Among 80,000 to 90,000 distinct CDR3 sequences, about 93% were seen once, and the ten largest hold 0.25% to 0.4%. The sequencing input was CD8+ T cells from PBMCs. These receptors were obtained from a human donor in good health.

This sequence joins TRBV18 and TRBJ2-1; TRBD1 matches 7 bases. Germline values: CDR1 KGHSH, CDR2 LQKENI. This CDR3 contains 16 residues. V trimming: 3 bases; J trimming: 4 bases; junction bases outside the gene matches: 9. The CDR3 loop reads CASSPKRRQGYNEQFF. DNA of the CDR3: TGTGCCAGCTCACCTAAGAGGCGACAGGGTTACAATGAGCAGTTCTTC.

In this sample, this clonotype turned up once. This chain links TRBV7-8 with TRBJ2-1, with D possibly being TRBD1 (5 bases). Trimming removed 1 base at V and 9 bases at J, with 10 bases between. The germline V gene has CDR1 SGHVS and CDR2 FQNEAQ. The CDR3 totals 13 residues. This CDR3 is CASSLVIGAEQFF. CDR3 sequence (DNA): TGTGCCAGCAGCTTAGTGATAGGGGCTGAGCAGTTCTTC.

The chain carries TRBV7-6 and TRBJ2-7; D might be TRBD2 (6 bases). Trimming removed 4 bases from V and 6 bases from J, with 16 bases in between. Germline V lookup: CDR1 SGHVS, CDR2 FNYEAQ. CDR3 length: 14 amino acids. The CDR3 is CASSSGGVLSEQYF. CDR3 coding DNA: TGTGCCAGCAGCTCGGGCGGGGTGCTCTCCGAGCAGTACTTC.

The rearrangement links TRBV29-1 to TRBJ1-4; D is unresolved. Looked up from germline, CDR1 is SQVTM and CDR2 is ANQGSEA. The CDR3 contains 14 residues. Trimming left V 5 bases short and J 1 base short, with 11 bases between. The CDR3 nucleotides are TGCAGCGTTAGTCGCGGGGAAACTAATGAAAAACTGTTTTTT. It yields the protein CSVSRGETNEKLFF.

The rearrangement uses TRBV24-1 and TRBJ2-3, with TRBD2 matching over 8 bases. CDR3 length equals 13 residues. Trimming at V came to 9 bases and at J to 3 bases, leaving 4 bases not matched to a gene. Germline CDR1 is KGHDR and CDR2 is SFDVKD. Written as DNA, the CDR3 is TGTGCCACCGGCGGGGGGCCGACAGATACGCAGTATTTT. Its translation: CATGGGPTDTQYF.

CDR3 amino acids: CASSLEHLGRPGELFF. The CDR3 nucleotides are TGCGCCAGCAGCTTGGAACACCTTGGACGTCCCGGGGAGCTGTTTTTT. V usage is TRBV5-1 and J usage is TRBJ2-2; D not resolved. Between the trimmed V and J ends, which lost 0 bases and 6 bases, there was a span of 15 bases. Looked up from germline, CDR1 is SGHRS and CDR2 is YFSETQ. CDR3 length: 16 residues.

The CDR3 nucleotides read TGCAGCGTTGTACCAGGGACCTCCTACGAGCAGTACTTC. Translated: CSVVPGTSYEQYF. J is TRBJ2-7 and V is TRBV29-1; tentatively, D is TRBD1 or TRBD2 (5 bases each). CDR3 size: 13 residues. CDR1 SQVTM and CDR2 ANQGSEA come from the germline V gene. V lost 4 bases, J lost 0 bases, and 10 bases lay in between.

This clonotype was found once. This chain uses TRBV7-2 with TRBJ2-6; 8 bases fit TRBD1. CDR1 and CDR2 (germline): SGHTA, FQGNSA. The CDR3 consists of 15 residues. V gave up 1 base and J gave up 9 bases; unmatched junction bases: 5. CDR3: CASSLVGQGGNVLTF. In nucleotides, the CDR3 is TGTGCCAGCAGCTTAGTTGGACAGGGTGGCAACGTCCTGACTTTC.